This T cell receptor beta chain was identified during a study of CXCR3-negative and CXCR3-positive naive CD8 T cells. Looking at the study overall: The total count of TRB reads reached some 140 million, and each library contributed about 1.5 +/- 0.3 million.

Findings and limits, study-wide: Similar levels of surface CD5 were seen between naive subsets; TCR strength was inferred from TRB CDR3 properties.

The method, 5' RACE with UMI labels, was used to prepare the TRB cDNA libraries. TCRdb reanalyzed the 5' RACE reads and collapses them to one entry per CDR3 protein, without DNA. The sample includes over 100,000 distinct CDR3 sequences. This CDR3 region has 13 residues. The germline V gene has CDR1 MNHEY and CDR2 SVGAGI. Concerning this clonotype: What it binds is not known.

CD45RO-CCR7+CD27+CD95- cells counted as naive CD8+ T cells. The sample was naive CXCR3- CD8+ T cells from blood. The subset is: CD45RO-CCR7+CD27+CD95- naive CD8+ T cells lacking CXCR3 (TNR3-). The chain couples TRBV6-5 to TRBJ2-5; TCRdb's D call of TRBD1 is untestable without DNA. The sequence was obtained from a human donor in good health. Some clones in this sample may be carry-over from other donors' samples. The CDR3: CASSYLGGETQYF.